This T cell receptor beta chain was observed in a study of blood T cell repertoires in COVID-19. By share, this clone ranks as medium-sized. In the original workflow: Researchers report that nucleated cell counts were estimated from reference gene primer amplification. Only in-frame clones appear in the TCRdb table, and some are missing; sequencing was by immunoSEQ multiplex PCR. The DNA was the basis for D and trimming; V, J and clone size are from that table. Of 70,000 or so clones in the sample, 65% to 85% were seen once. The CDR3 consists of 15 residues. Germline values: CDR1 ENHRY, CDR2 SYGVKD. With V trimmed by 11 bases and J by 10 bases, 15 bases remained unmatched.

The receptor was isolated from a man aged 45 to 65 with COVID-19, enrolled during active disease. The J gene is TRBJ2-1, the V gene TRBV10-3, with 12 bases lining up with TRBD2. The sequencing input was peripheral blood. The CDR3 DNA reads TGTGCCTCGGTAGGCCGATCTAGCGGGAGGGACGAGCAGTTCTTC. This gives the protein CASVGRSSGRDEQFF.